This T cell receptor beta chain derives from a study of human T cells and chemical hapten exposure. On the study more broadly: Patch testing placed 0.01% DPC on the upper back, with readings at 6 days. Patients, predominantly female, presented with alopecia areata, totalis or universalis. Largely, small differences in pooled library volume made per-sample TCR yields vary. Findings and limits, study-wide: Expanded TCRs produced significantly more large CDR3 similarity clusters than controls did.

The CDR3 is 14 amino acids. Germline-derived CDR1 and CDR2 are SGHAT and FQNNGV. Between the trimmed V and J ends, which lost 4 bases and 2 bases, there was a span of 10 bases. Documented time point: patch test 1, 2 weeks after DPC sensitization. Treatment noted: therapeutic diphenylcyclopropenone sensitization with weekly scalp DPC. TCRdb reprocessed the RACE reads with MiXCR, giving one entry per CDR3 protein. The sample consists of about 340,000 distinct CDR3 sequences, under 9% of them appearing once. This clonotype has just a few counts. Its target is unknown. The specimen comprised whole blood, sampled in connection with sensitization to the hapten diphenylcyclopropenone (DPC). This TCR was sampled from a woman aged 18-29 years with alopecia areata. Some clones in this sample may be carry-over from other donors' samples. The V call is TRBV11-2, the J call TRBJ2-3; D remains unclear. This CDR3 reads CASSSTVLTDTQYF. Here the CDR3 DNA reads TGTGCCAGCAGCTCTACAGTACTCACAGATACGCAGTATTTT.